This passage covers 19 T cell receptor beta chains from one sample sequenced in a study of blood T cell repertoires in COVID-19. TCRdb's table, derived via immunoSEQ multiplex PCR, lists solely in-frame clones and lacks some. The data hold about 82,000 clones, with roughly 80% observed a single time. The sample comprised peripheral blood. These receptors came from a woman aged 40 to 55 with active or convalescent COVID-19.

CDR3 residues: CASSLAGPLQGEQYF. The CDR3 region has the DNA TGCGCCAGCAGCTTAGCAGGGCCCCTACAAGGCGAGCAGTACTTC. This chain links TRBV5-1 with TRBJ2-7, with D tentatively TRBD1 (5 bases). This CDR3 has 15 amino acids. Trimming pared 2 bases from V and 6 bases from J, leaving 18 bases between. Germline values: CDR1 SGHRS, CDR2 YFSETQ.

This chain uses TRBV6-5 with TRBJ1-1; the D gene is possibly TRBD1 (6 bases). CDR3 length equals 12 residues. Germline CDR1 is MNHEY and CDR2 is SVGAGI. V lost 6 bases and J lost 9, with 14 bases in between. Here the CDR3 reads CASRGTLSKAFF. The CDR3 nucleotides are TGTGCCAGCAGGGGGACACTTAGCAAAGCTTTCTTT.

The chain combines TRBV18 with TRBJ2-5, with 8 bases matching TRBD1. The CDR3 is 16 amino acids. Germline-derived CDR1 and CDR2 are KGHSH and LQKENI. V lost 3 bases and J lost 3; bases outside the gene matches: 9. CDR3 region: CASSPHRMDREETQYF. DNA for the CDR3: TGTGCCAGCTCACCGCACCGAATGGACAGGGAAGAGACCCAGTACTTC.

This chain uses TRBV28 with TRBJ2-3; 9 positions match TRBD2. This CDR3 contains 17 residues. Germline CDR1 MDHEN, CDR2 SYDVKM. V shed 3 bases and J 3 bases; nucleotides not matched to a gene: 10. The CDR3 sequence is CASSFSPRREGTDTQYF. The CDR3 DNA is TGTGCCAGCAGTTTCTCCCCGCGGCGGGAGGGGACAGATACGCAGTATTTT. Full variable domain (missing parts from reference TRBV28 and TRBJ2-3): DVKVTQSSRYLVKRTGEKVFLECVQDMDHENMFWYRQDPGLGLRLIYFSYDVKMKEKGDIPEGYSVSREKKERFSLILESASTNQTSMYLCASSFSPRREGTDTQYFGPGTRLTVL.

J is TRBJ1-2 and V is TRBV19; 8 nucleotides line up with TRBD1. The V and J ends lost 5 bases and 6 bases, in that order; junction bases with no gene match: 11. The germline gives CDR1 LNHDA, CDR2 SQIVND (reference sequence). The CDR3 is 15 amino acids. The DNA of the CDR3 is TGTGCCAGTAGTCCCGTTAAAGGACAGGGTAATGGCTACACCTTC. It specifies CASSPVKGQGNGYTF.

This chain links TRBV19 with TRBJ1-2, with 8 nucleotides matching TRBD1. CDR3 length: 14 residues. Germline values: CDR1 LNHDA, CDR2 SQIVND (reference sequence). J gave up 7 bases and V 3 bases, and 7 bases lay outside the gene matches. In nucleotides, the CDR3 is TGTGCCAGTAGTATCCCAGGGGGCTCGAGTGGCTACACCTTC. Protein product: CASSIPGGSSGYTF.

This clone was detected once. The V and J genes are TRBV21-1 and TRBJ2-1; TRBD2, the table's D call, was not compared with the DNA. TRBV21-1 is recorded as a pseudogene. There are 23 residues in the CDR3. DNA for the CDR3: TGTGCCAGCAGCAAAGTCATCAGACGGACTAGCGGGAGGGAGGGGTCTGGGGACAATGAGCAGTTCTTC. Translation: CASSKVIRRTSGREGSGDNEQFF.

The rearrangement joins TRBV7-2 to TRBJ1-5, with no clear D. The CDR3 runs 15 residues. Germline V lookup: CDR1 SGHTA, CDR2 FQGNSA. Trimming removed 2 bases from V and 7 bases from J, with 15 bases in between. This CDR3 is CASSLNIRGEQPQHF. The CDR3 region has the DNA TGTGCCAGCAGCTTAAATATCCGGGGTGAACAGCCCCAGCATTTT.

In this sample, this clone turned up once. J is TRBJ2-5 and V is TRBV5-1; maybe TRBD1 (6 bases). The V end lost 5 bases, the J end lost 5 bases, and 13 bases lay between the germline ends. Germline V gene lookup returns CDR1 SGHRS and CDR2 YFSETQ. The CDR3 loop spans 13 amino acids. In DNA, the CDR3 is TGCGCCAGCAGACAGGACAGTAAGGAGACCCAGTACTTC. This translates into CASRQDSKETQYF.

This chain joins TRBV24-1 and TRBJ2-5; TRBD2 aligns across 10 bases. V shed 0 bases and J 3 bases; nucleotides not matched to a gene: 3. The CDR3 loop spans 16 amino acids. CDR1 KGHDR and CDR2 SFDVKD come from the germline V gene. CDR3 DNA sequence: TGTGCCACCAGTGATTTGAGCGGGGGGGCGAAAGAGACCCAGTACTTC. This codes for CATSDLSGGAKETQYF.

This clone was recorded a few times. The chain has TRBV28 and TRBJ2-1; TRBD1 matches at 8 bases. This CDR3 has 15 residues. With 2 bases clipped from V and 3 bases from J, the junction kept 3 bases outside the gene matches. Germline CDR1 and CDR2: MDHEN and SYDVKM. CDR3 sequence: CASSLRTGLYNEQFF. The CDR3 DNA sequence: TGTGCCAGCAGTTTACGGACAGGGCTCTACAATGAGCAGTTCTTC. The full variable domain, with the rest looked up from reference TRBV28 and TRBJ2-1, is DVKVTQSSRYLVKRTGEKVFLECVQDMDHENMFWYRQDPGLGLRLIYFSYDVKMKEKGDIPEGYSVSREKKERFSLILESASTNQTSMYLCASSLRTGLYNEQFFGPGTRLTVL.

This clone was seen a few times. V is TRBV7-2 and J is TRBJ2-7, with a weak D call TRBD2 (5 bases). The V gene lost 1 base and the J gene lost 4 bases, with 8 bases spanning the gap. Germline V gene data show CDR1 as SGHTA and CDR2 as FQGNSA. The CDR3 length is 13 residues. CDR3 nucleotide sequence: TGTGCCAGCAGCTTAGACGGGAAGTACGAGCAGTACTTC. Translated, it gives CASSLDGKYEQYF.

V is TRBV9 and J is TRBJ2-7; 9 bases line up with TRBD1. CDR1 is SGDLS and CDR2 is YYNGEE in the germline V gene. This CDR3 contains 15 residues. V lost 4 bases to trimming and J lost 6 bases; unmatched junction nucleotides: 11. The CDR3 loop is CASSFRPGQGAEQYF. The CDR3 nucleotides read TGTGCCAGCAGCTTCCGACCGGGACAGGGAGCCGAGCAGTACTTC.

This clone was counted between two and nine times. V usage is TRBV20-1 and J usage is TRBJ1-1, with TRBD1 as a possible D gene (5 bases). The CDR3 length is 11 residues. The germline CDR1 and CDR2 sequences are DFQATT and SNEGSKA (reference sequence). Deletions cut 5 bases from V and 9 bases from J, with 13 bases between. The CDR3 protein is CSAFDRPQAFF. CDR3 DNA: TGCAGTGCTTTCGACAGACCTCAAGCTTTCTTT.

The chain combines TRBV5-1 with TRBJ2-3; D may be TRBD1 (6 bases). Trimming shortened V by 5 bases and J by 2 bases, and 12 bases separated the two germline ends. Germline V gene sequence: CDR1 SGHRS, CDR2 YFSETQ. This CDR3 contains 14 residues. This chain's CDR3 is CASRGASLTDTQYF. The CDR3 nucleotides read TGCGCCAGCAGGGGGGCAAGCCTCACAGATACGCAGTATTTT.

This clone showed up just once. This sequence joins TRBV5-1 and TRBJ2-7; a possible D gene is TRBD1 (6 bases). CDR1 and CDR2 (germline): SGHRS, YFSETQ. This CDR3 contains 15 residues. V was trimmed by 0 bases and J by 2 bases, leaving 12 bases between them. The CDR3 protein is CASSLGTGQTYEQYF. DNA of the CDR3: TGCGCCAGCAGCTTGGGGACGGGACAAACCTACGAGCAGTACTTC.

The chain carries TRBV4-3 and TRBJ1-6; 9 nucleotides agree with TRBD1. The V and J ends lost 3 bases and 9 bases, in that order; junction bases with no gene match: 6. Germline CDR1 is LGHNA and CDR2 is YSLEER. The CDR3 is 15 residues long. CDR3 residues: CASSQTTGGGSPLHF. CDR3 sequence (DNA): TGCGCCAGCAGCCAGACGACAGGGGGTGGTTCACCCCTCCACTTT.

This clone was seen only once. The CDR3: CANQAGSGANVLTF. The CDR3 DNA sequence: TGTGCAAACCAAGCGGGCTCTGGGGCCAACGTCCTGACTTTC. The rearrangement links TRBV6-5 to TRBJ2-6, with D possibly being TRBD2 (6 bases). The CDR3 covers 14 residues. The V gene's germline CDR1 is MNHEY and CDR2 SVGAGI.

This chain uses TRBV7-2 with TRBJ2-7, with 11 bases matching TRBD1. This CDR3 contains 17 residues. Trimming took 1 base from V and 4 from J; bases not matched to a gene: 9. Looked up from germline, CDR1 is SGHTA and CDR2 is FQGNSA. The chain's CDR3 is CASSLVLGTGGGYEQYF. The CDR3 DNA reads as TGTGCCAGCAGCTTAGTACTCGGGACAGGGGGGGGTTACGAGCAGTACTTC.